Listed below are T cell receptor beta chains from one sample, sequenced in a study of OX40 agonist ivuxolimab in advanced cancers. Clones were read by immunoSEQ multiplex PCR, and TCRdb kept only the in-frame ones, dropping some. The sample yields about 84,000 clones, approximately 95% seen once. The sample here was CD4+ or CD8+ T cells sorted from blood, taken in a trial of the OX40 agonist ivuxolimab. Source of these receptors: an adult with an advanced solid tumor such as melanoma, head and neck, liver or kidney cancer. Each CDR3 is given with its conserved first and last residue. D genes are given only for firm matches. Clone size appears in some rows only: once, few, many, or a class for an expanded clone.

j_call v_call d_call clone_size cdr3_aa cdr3_nt
TRBJ2-2 TRBV11-2 NA NA CASSLYRGAGELFF TGTGCCAGCAGCTTATACCGGGGCGCCGGGGAGCTGTTTTTT
TRBJ2-5 TRBV19 NA NA CASSIRGGISGHPQETQYF TGTGCCAGTAGTATTAGGGGGGGGATTAGCGGGCACCCTCAAGAGACCCAGTACTTC
TRBJ2-7 TRBV5-1 TRBD1 NA CASSLEGQTYEQYF TGCGCCAGCAGCTTGGAGGGACAGACCTACGAGCAGTACTTC
TRBJ2-3 TRBV21-1 NA NA CASTQAGSTRRDTQYF TGTGCCAGCACCCAAGCGGGATCTACACGAAGAGATACGCAGTATTTT
TRBJ2-2 TRBV28 NA NA CAGKGVRTGELFF TGTGCCGGCAAAGGGGTACGGACCGGGGAGCTGTTTTTT
TRBJ2-3 TRBV5-8 NA NA CASSYRVGLNTQYF TGTGCCAGCAGCTACCGGGTAGGGTTGAATACGCAGTATTTT
TRBJ2-7 TRBV5-1 NA NA CASSFTLSYEQYF TGCGCCAGCAGCTTTACCCTCTCCTACGAGCAGTACTTC
TRBJ2-7 TRBV11-3 TRBD1 NA CASSPWTGESYEQYF TGTGCCAGCAGCCCTTGGACAGGGGAGTCCTACGAGCAGTACTTC
TRBJ2-5 TRBV7-7 TRBD1 NA CASSPGGWDRGRGTQYF TGTGCTAGCAGCCCCGGTGGATGGGACAGGGGACGGGGGACCCAGTACTTC
TRBJ1-1 TRBV19 NA NA CASSIWDMNTEAFF TGTGCCAGTAGTATCTGGGATATGAACACTGAAGCTTTCTTT
TRBJ2-3 TRBV9 TRBD2 NA CASMGRESTDTQYF TGTGCCAGCATGGGGCGGGAGTCCACAGATACGCAGTATTTT
TRBJ2-3 TRBV10-3 NA NA CAISESRASTDTQYF TGTGCCATCAGTGAGTCGAGGGCTAGCACAGATACGCAGTATTTT
TRBJ2-2 TRBV7-6 TRBD2 NA CASSLGLAGTGELFF TGTGCCAGCAGCTTGGGCCTAGCGGGGACCGGGGAGCTGTTTTTT
TRBJ1-3 TRBV30 NA NA CAWSEGAGNTIYF TGTGCCTGGAGTGAAGGCGCTGGAAACACCATATATTTT
TRBJ1-1 TRBV6-6 NA NA CASSYLTVSIEAFF TGTGCCAGCAGTTACCTCACAGTCAGTATAGAAGCTTTCTTT
TRBJ2-3 TRBV13 NA NA CASSLEGSDTQYF TGTGCCAGCAGCTTGGAGGGCTCAGATACGCAGTATTTT
TRBJ1-2 TRBV4-3 NA NA CASSQGDISNYGYTF TGCGCCAGCAGCCAAGGCGACATATCTAACTATGGCTACACCTTC
TRBJ2-2 TRBV12-5 NA NA CASGLIQGRVGTGELFF TGTGCTAGTGGTTTGATCCAGGGGCGAGTTGGCACCGGGGAGCTGTTTTTT
TRBJ2-2 TRBV7-2 NA NA CASSLKGLRLFF TGTGCCAGCAGCTTAAAAGGGTTGCGGCTGTTTTTT
TRBJ1-2 TRBV28 NA NA CASSLQNRAGGYTF TGTGCCAGCAGTTTGCAGAACAGGGCGGGAGGCTACACCTTC
TRBJ1-2 TRBV16 NA NA CASSQSPRQAGNYGYTF TGTGCCAGCAGCCAATCTCCTCGCCAGGCCGGGAACTATGGCTACACCTTC
TRBJ2-3 TRBV9 TRBD2 NA CASSVATLAGGRSDTQYF TGTGCCAGCAGCGTAGCTACTCTAGCGGGAGGGCGGTCAGATACGCAGTATTTT
TRBJ2-3 TRBV30 NA NA CAWSYGASTDTQYF TGTGCCTGGAGTTACGGGGCTAGCACAGATACGCAGTATTTT
TRBJ2-1 TRBV7-3 TRBD2 NA CASSRTSGRRDEQFF TGTGCCAGCAGCCGGACTAGCGGGAGACGGGATGAGCAGTTCTTC
TRBJ2-1 TRBV7-2 NA once CASSSRGSQYKGEQFF TGTGCCAGCAGCTCTAGGGGCTCCCAGTACAAAGGTGAGCAGTTCTTC
TRBJ1-5 TRBV7-2 NA few CASSPGTPEGPQHF TGTGCCAGCAGCCCGGGGACCCCTGAGGGGCCCCAGCATTTT
TRBJ2-7 TRBV27 TRBD1 NA CASSLEPPGQGHTFYSYEQYF TGTGCCAGCAGTTTAGAGCCTCCGGGACAGGGACACACTTTTTACTCCTACGAGCAGTACTTC
TRBJ1-1 TRBV7-8 NA NA CASSLVAGMNTEAFF TGTGCCAGCAGCTTAGTGGCAGGGATGAACACTGAAGCTTTCTTT
TRBJ2-2 TRBV5-4 NA NA CASSFGGPGGELFF TGTGCCAGCAGCTTCGGAGGGCCCGGCGGGGAGCTGTTTTTT
TRBJ2-2 TRBV7-9 NA NA CASSFRGNTGELFF TGTGCCAGCAGCTTCAGGGGAAACACCGGGGAGCTGTTTTTT
TRBJ2-7 TRBV10-3 TRBD2 NA CAGGDGPYEQYF TGTGCCGGGGGGGACGGACCCTACGAGCAGTACTTC
TRBJ2-7 TRBV7-6 TRBD1 NA CASSPALGQGARSYEQYF TGTGCCAGCAGCCCCGCCTTGGGACAGGGGGCGCGGTCCTACGAGCAGTACTTC
TRBJ2-5 TRBV21-1 NA NA CASSHERESYQETQYF TGTGCCAGCAGCCACGAGCGGGAGAGTTACCAAGAGACCCAGTACTTC
TRBJ2-1 TRBV9 NA once CASSLGGPYNEQFF TGTGCCAGCAGCCTCGGAGGTCCCTACAATGAGCAGTTCTTC
TRBJ2-1 TRBV11-3 NA few CASSEWGQGTGGRGFNEQFF TGTGCCAGCAGCGAGTGGGGACAGGGCACTGGCGGGAGGGGTTTCAATGAGCAGTTCTTC
TRBJ1-5 TRBV9 TRBD1 NA CASSVGTGSSQPQHF TGTGCCAGCAGCGTCGGGACAGGGTCAAGTCAGCCCCAGCATTTT
TRBJ2-7 TRBV9 NA NA CASSPSGGPTPYEQYF TGTGCCAGCAGCCCTAGTGGGGGGCCGACCCCTTACGAGCAGTACTTC
TRBJ2-3 TRBV9 TRBD2 NA CASSAGGLPSNTDTQYF TGTGCCAGCAGCGCCGGGGGACTACCTTCCAACACAGATACGCAGTATTTT
TRBJ2-1 TRBV27 TRBD1 NA CASSFGTGKGNEQFF TGTGCCAGCAGCTTTGGGACAGGGAAAGGCAATGAGCAGTTCTTC
TRBJ2-1 TRBV5-6 NA NA CASSLSRRPRTDEQFF TGTGCCAGCAGCTTGAGTAGGAGGCCCCGGACCGATGAGCAGTTCTTC
TRBJ2-7 TRBV5-5 TRBD1 NA CASSSAGTGSYEQYF TGTGCCAGCAGCTCAGCCGGGACAGGGTCCTACGAGCAGTACTTC
TRBJ2-7 TRBV7-9 NA NA CASSEMGGGAYEQYF TGTGCCAGCAGCGAGATGGGGGGAGGAGCCTACGAGCAGTACTTC
TRBJ2-7 TRBV13 NA NA CASSLGYEQYF TGTGCCAGCAGCTTGGGGTACGAGCAGTACTTC
TRBJ1-1 TRBV19 NA NA CASSILTMNTEAFF TGTGCCAGTAGTATTTTGACAATGAACACTGAAGCTTTCTTT
TRBJ2-7 TRBV9 TRBD1 NA CASGVGDSHYEQYF TGTGCCAGCGGGGTTGGGGACAGCCATTACGAGCAGTACTTC
TRBJ2-3 TRBV7-3 TRBD1 NA CASSLTGGGDTQYF TGTGCCAGCAGCTTAACAGGGGGCGGGGATACGCAGTATTTT